The text below deals with one T cell receptor (beta chain). Its antigen remains unknown. Between the trimmed V and J ends, which lost 3 bases and 8 bases, there was a span of 20 bases. Germline CDR1 MGHRA, CDR2 YSYEKL. The CDR3 loop spans 16 amino acids. This specimen comes from a study of CD8+ T cells in alopecia areata. Regarding the study as a whole: Affected scalp, especially in alopecia totalis/universalis, had a higher clonality than normal scalp did.

Investigators isolated RNA and reverse transcribed it into cDNA to act as the sequencing template. Repertoires were generated with immunoSEQ multiplex PCR, while TCRdb's copy carries only in-frame clones and drops some. The table records about 170,000 clones, about 66% of them present only once. Sequenced here: CD8+ T cells sorted from blood, sampled at week 0. The chain is built from TRBV4-1 and TRBJ2-1; tentatively, D is TRBD1 or TRBD2 (6 bases each). This receptor was identified in a human donor with alopecia areata. The CDR3 region is CASSHPNGGRIYEQFF. As DNA, the CDR3 is TGCGCCAGCAGCCATCCGAACGGGGGCCGGATATATGAGCAGTTCTTC.